Listed below are T cell receptor beta chains from one sample, sequenced in a study of T-cell memory formation after mild COVID-19. TCRdb fed the 5' RACE reads into MiXCR, producing one record per CDR3 protein. Of about 210,000 distinct CDR3 sequences in the sample, approximately 30% are singletons; the top ten hold roughly an eighth. The sample taken for sequencing was PBMCs or a T cell subset sorted from them (not recorded which). The receptor set was obtained from an adult woman who had mild COVID-19 (a few samples of this study predate the infection). Cell type and time point are not known. Both conserved end residues are part of each CDR3. Fields, in order: J gene, clone size, D gene, V gene, CDR3 protein, CDR3 DNA. The D gene is left open where the match is weak. For some rows the clone size is stated as once, few or many, or as a class when expanded; others skip it.

J gene: TRBJ2-7
clone size: -
D gene: -
V gene: TRBV20-1
CDR3 protein: CSAPMGGSGGYEQYF
CDR3 DNA: TGCAGTGCTCCAATGGGGGGAAGCGGTGGTTACGAGCAGTACTTC

J gene: TRBJ1-1
clone size: -
D gene: -
V gene: TRBV12-3/TRBV12-4
CDR3 protein: CASTPDGTNTEAFF
CDR3 DNA: TGTGCCAGCACCCCGGACGGTACGAACACTGAAGCTTTCTTT

J gene: TRBJ2-3
clone size: few
D gene: -
V gene: TRBV12-3/TRBV12-4
CDR3 protein: CASSPASRQYF
CDR3 DNA: TGTGCCAGCAGCCCGGCTAGCAGACAGTATTTT

J gene: TRBJ1-5
clone size: few
D gene: -
V gene: TRBV24-1
CDR3 protein: CATSFRGLNQPQHF
CDR3 DNA: TGTGCCACCAGTTTCAGGGGACTCAATCAGCCCCAGCATTTT

J gene: TRBJ2-5
clone size: -
D gene: -
V gene: TRBV25-1
CDR3 protein: CASSDPTGIGETQYF
CDR3 DNA: TGTGCCAGCAGTGATCCTACAGGGATTGGTGAGACCCAGTACTTC

J gene: TRBJ2-2
clone size: -
D gene: TRBD1
V gene: TRBV7-9
CDR3 protein: CASSFAGGASGELFF
CDR3 DNA: TGTGCCAGCAGCTTCGCAGGGGGCGCATCCGGGGAGCTGTTTTTT

J gene: TRBJ2-1
clone size: many
D gene: TRBD2
V gene: TRBV5-1
CDR3 protein: CASSQGLLNEQFF
CDR3 DNA: TGCGCCAGCAGCCAGGGACTACTGAATGAGCAGTTCTTC

J gene: TRBJ2-4
clone size: few
D gene: -
V gene: TRBV7-3
CDR3 protein: CASSFFQPKNIQYF
CDR3 DNA: TGTGCCAGCAGCTTCTTTCAGCCCAAAAACATTCAGTACTTC

J gene: TRBJ1-1
clone size: few
D gene: TRBD1
V gene: TRBV28
CDR3 protein: CASSSLQGARTEAFF
CDR3 DNA: TGTGCCAGCAGTTCCCTACAGGGGGCGCGGACTGAAGCTTTCTTT

J gene: TRBJ1-1
clone size: few
D gene: -
V gene: TRBV12-3/TRBV12-4
CDR3 protein: CASSPRGATEAFF
CDR3 DNA: TGTGCCAGCTCCCCAAGGGGCGCGACTGAAGCTTTCTTT

J gene: TRBJ1-4
clone size: -
D gene: -
V gene: TRBV6-5
CDR3 protein: CASPGGARLNEKLFF
CDR3 DNA: TGTGCCAGCCCCGGTGGGGCGCGTCTTAATGAAAAACTGTTTTTT

J gene: TRBJ2-7
clone size: -
D gene: TRBD2
V gene: TRBV5-1
CDR3 protein: CASSLYGLAEPYEQYF
CDR3 DNA: TGCGCCAGCAGCTTGTATGGACTAGCGGAGCCCTACGAGCAGTACTTC

J gene: TRBJ2-3
clone size: few
D gene: -
V gene: TRBV2
CDR3 protein: CASSEARTASTDTQYF
CDR3 DNA: TGTGCCAGCAGTGAAGCGCGGACCGCTAGCACAGATACGCAGTATTTT

J gene: TRBJ1-6
clone size: -
D gene: -
V gene: TRBV18
CDR3 protein: CASSPRAGPRRGEGSPLHF
CDR3 DNA: TGTGCCAGCTCACCACGGGCGGGACCGAGACGGGGCGAAGGCTCACCCCTCCACTTT

J gene: TRBJ2-5
clone size: few
D gene: TRBD1
V gene: TRBV30
CDR3 protein: CAWSAGQGRQETQYF
CDR3 DNA: TGTGCCTGGAGTGCGGGACAGGGGCGCCAAGAGACCCAGTACTTC

J gene: TRBJ2-7
clone size: -
D gene: TRBD2
V gene: TRBV27
CDR3 protein: CASSQSAGGTYEQYF
CDR3 DNA: TGTGCCAGCAGCCAATCAGCGGGAGGGACCTACGAGCAGTACTTC

J gene: TRBJ2-1
clone size: -
D gene: TRBD2
V gene: TRBV5-1
CDR3 protein: CASRTSYSLTSGARNEQFF
CDR3 DNA: TGCGCCAGCAGGACCAGTTATTCGCTAACTAGCGGGGCTCGCAATGAGCAGTTCTTC

J gene: TRBJ2-7
clone size: -
D gene: TRBD2
V gene: TRBV20-1
CDR3 protein: CSARTLAGASYEQYF
CDR3 DNA: TGCAGTGCTAGGACTCTAGCGGGTGCCTCCTACGAGCAGTACTTC

J gene: TRBJ1-2
clone size: few
D gene: -
V gene: TRBV3-1
CDR3 protein: CASSPEEGTEGYTF
CDR3 DNA: TGTGCCAGCAGCCCCGAGGAAGGTACAGAGGGCTACACCTTC

J gene: TRBJ1-4
clone size: few
D gene: TRBD1
V gene: TRBV12-3/TRBV12-4
CDR3 protein: CASSWGQGEKLFF
CDR3 DNA: TGTGCCAGCAGTTGGGGACAGGGTGAAAAACTGTTTTTT

J gene: TRBJ2-7
clone size: -
D gene: TRBD2
V gene: TRBV7-9
CDR3 protein: CASSLVRGLAGGPDEQYF
CDR3 DNA: TGTGCCAGCAGCTTAGTTAGGGGACTAGCGGGAGGGCCCGACGAGCAGTACTTC

J gene: TRBJ2-5
clone size: few
D gene: TRBD2
V gene: TRBV6-5
CDR3 protein: CASSLLSGGAGETQYF
CDR3 DNA: TGTGCCAGCAGTTTACTTAGCGGGGGGGCGGGAGAGACCCAGTACTTC

J gene: TRBJ2-1
clone size: -
D gene: TRBD2
V gene: TRBV7-9
CDR3 protein: CASSPYSLAVAYNEQFF
CDR3 DNA: TGTGCCAGCAGCCCCTACTCCCTAGCGGTAGCCTACAATGAGCAGTTCTTC

J gene: TRBJ2-7
clone size: -
D gene: -
V gene: TRBV4-2
CDR3 protein: CASSQTGIGKDSYEQYF
CDR3 DNA: TGTGCCAGCAGCCAAACTGGAATAGGGAAGGACTCCTACGAGCAGTACTTC

J gene: TRBJ1-1
clone size: -
D gene: -
V gene: TRBV24-1
CDR3 protein: CATRKTSTTEAFF
CDR3 DNA: TGTGCCACCCGAAAGACATCGACCACTGAAGCTTTCTTT

J gene: TRBJ2-1
clone size: -
D gene: TRBD2
V gene: TRBV20-1
CDR3 protein: CSASAIAGASYNEQFF
CDR3 DNA: TGCAGTGCTAGTGCAATAGCGGGAGCGTCCTACAATGAGCAGTTCTTC

J gene: TRBJ2-1
clone size: -
D gene: TRBD2
V gene: TRBV12-3/TRBV12-4
CDR3 protein: CASSQLSGGPYNEQFF
CDR3 DNA: TGTGCCAGCAGTCAACTAAGCGGGGGCCCATACAATGAGCAGTTCTTC

J gene: TRBJ2-3
clone size: few
D gene: TRBD2
V gene: TRBV5-1
CDR3 protein: CASRHTSGGPSTDTQYF
CDR3 DNA: TGCGCCAGCAGACATACTAGCGGGGGGCCCAGCACAGATACGCAGTATTTT

J gene: TRBJ1-6
clone size: few
D gene: TRBD1
V gene: TRBV3-1
CDR3 protein: CASSQALGGADSPLHF
CDR3 DNA: TGTGCCAGCAGCCAAGCATTAGGGGGCGCCGATTCACCCCTCCACTTT

J gene: TRBJ2-3
clone size: few
D gene: -
V gene: TRBV11-2
CDR3 protein: CASSPRGLLGTDTQYF
CDR3 DNA: TGTGCCAGCAGCCCTCGAGGCTTACTCGGGACAGATACGCAGTATTTT

J gene: TRBJ1-1
clone size: -
D gene: -
V gene: TRBV30
CDR3 protein: CAWSSGPNTEAFF
CDR3 DNA: TGTGCCTGGAGTTCAGGGCCGAACACTGAAGCTTTCTTT

J gene: TRBJ2-2
clone size: few
D gene: TRBD2
V gene: TRBV12-3/TRBV12-4
CDR3 protein: CASSLGTSVTGELFF
CDR3 DNA: TGTGCCAGCAGTTTAGGGACTAGCGTTACCGGGGAGCTGTTTTTT

J gene: TRBJ1-5
clone size: few
D gene: -
V gene: TRBV7-9
CDR3 protein: CASSLALQGISNQPQHF
CDR3 DNA: TGTGCCAGCAGCTTAGCGCTGCAGGGGATATCCAATCAGCCCCAGCATTTT

J gene: TRBJ2-1
clone size: -
D gene: -
V gene: TRBV6-4
CDR3 protein: CASSDREEGGNEQFF
CDR3 DNA: TGTGCCAGCAGTGACAGGGAAGAAGGGGGCAATGAGCAGTTCTTC

J gene: TRBJ1-2
clone size: -
D gene: -
V gene: TRBV3-1
CDR3 protein: CASSLGPGRGYTF
CDR3 DNA: TGTGCCAGCAGCCTAGGACCCGGTCGGGGCTACACCTTC

J gene: TRBJ1-1
clone size: -
D gene: TRBD1
V gene: TRBV3-1
CDR3 protein: CASTSGTGDTEAFF
CDR3 DNA: TGTGCCAGCACCTCCGGGACAGGGGACACTGAAGCTTTCTTT

J gene: TRBJ2-7
clone size: few
D gene: -
V gene: TRBV5-1
CDR3 protein: CASSLNELGADGLSSYEQYF
CDR3 DNA: TGCGCCAGCAGCTTGAACGAGCTTGGAGCGGACGGATTAAGCTCCTACGAGCAGTACTTC

J gene: TRBJ2-6
clone size: -
D gene: -
V gene: TRBV2
CDR3 protein: CASSGGTRASGANVLTF
CDR3 DNA: TGTGCCAGCAGCGGAGGGACACGGGCATCTGGGGCCAACGTCCTGACTTTC

J gene: TRBJ2-7
clone size: -
D gene: -
V gene: TRBV6-5
CDR3 protein: CASSYSTEQYF
CDR3 DNA: TGTGCCAGCAGTTACTCGACCGAGCAGTACTTC

J gene: TRBJ2-7
clone size: many
D gene: -
V gene: TRBV28
CDR3 protein: CASSLLSSYEQYF
CDR3 DNA: TGTGCCAGCAGTTTACTAAGCTCCTACGAGCAGTACTTC

J gene: TRBJ2-2
clone size: many
D gene: -
V gene: TRBV20-1
CDR3 protein: CSARRAGGQGSTGELFF
CDR3 DNA: TGCAGTGCTAGACGAGCTGGGGGCCAAGGGTCCACCGGGGAGCTGTTTTTT

J gene: TRBJ2-3
clone size: few
D gene: TRBD2
V gene: TRBV7-6
CDR3 protein: CASSPQTSGSTDTQYF
CDR3 DNA: TGTGCCAGCAGCCCCCAGACTAGCGGGAGTACAGATACGCAGTATTTT

J gene: TRBJ1-2
clone size: once
D gene: -
V gene: TRBV5-1
CDR3 protein: CASSPGQPRDYGYTF
CDR3 DNA: TGCGCCAGCAGCCCCGGACAGCCACGGGACTATGGCTACACCTTC

J gene: TRBJ2-5
clone size: -
D gene: -
V gene: TRBV5-5
CDR3 protein: CASSLFERVGETQYF
CDR3 DNA: TGTGCCAGCAGCTTGTTCGAACGCGTGGGGGAGACCCAGTACTTC

J gene: TRBJ2-1
clone size: -
D gene: TRBD2
V gene: TRBV12-3/TRBV12-4
CDR3 protein: CASSLGASGDNEQFF
CDR3 DNA: TGTGCCAGCAGTTTAGGGGCTAGCGGAGACAATGAGCAGTTCTTC

J gene: TRBJ2-1
clone size: few
D gene: -
V gene: TRBV7-2
CDR3 protein: CASSFAVWRGAHYYNEQFF
CDR3 DNA: TGTGCCAGCAGCTTCGCTGTATGGCGTGGAGCACATTACTACAATGAGCAGTTCTTC

J gene: TRBJ2-1
clone size: few
D gene: -
V gene: TRBV11-2
CDR3 protein: CASSLVKDDAEQFF
CDR3 DNA: TGTGCCAGCAGCTTAGTCAAAGATGACGCTGAGCAGTTCTTC

J gene: TRBJ1-1
clone size: -
D gene: -
V gene: TRBV4-1
CDR3 protein: CASSHSGGPTEAFF
CDR3 DNA: TGCGCCAGCAGCCACAGTGGGGGGCCCACTGAAGCTTTCTTT

J gene: TRBJ2-1
clone size: many
D gene: TRBD2
V gene: TRBV6-2/TRBV6-3
CDR3 protein: CASSNHPGRNNEQFF
CDR3 DNA: TGTGCCAGCAGTAACCATCCCGGGAGGAACAATGAGCAGTTCTTC

J gene: TRBJ2-5
clone size: few
D gene: -
V gene: TRBV12-3/TRBV12-4
CDR3 protein: CASGLMETQYF
CDR3 DNA: TGTGCCAGCGGGTTAATGGAGACCCAGTACTTC

J gene: TRBJ2-5
clone size: few
D gene: -
V gene: TRBV20-1
CDR3 protein: CSGAWGNMETQYF
CDR3 DNA: TGCAGTGGAGCTTGGGGGAATATGGAGACCCAGTACTTC

J gene: TRBJ1-4
clone size: few
D gene: -
V gene: TRBV15
CDR3 protein: CATSRVMTATTNEKLFF
CDR3 DNA: TGTGCCACCAGCAGAGTGATGACAGCCACAACTAATGAAAAACTGTTTTTT

J gene: TRBJ2-1
clone size: few
D gene: TRBD1
V gene: TRBV18
CDR3 protein: CASSDRGYGNEQFF
CDR3 DNA: TGTGCCAGCTCAGACAGGGGGTACGGCAATGAGCAGTTCTTC

J gene: TRBJ1-6
clone size: -
D gene: -
V gene: TRBV9
CDR3 protein: CASSVEGLVNSPLHF
CDR3 DNA: TGTGCCAGCAGCGTAGAAGGACTGGTCAATTCACCCCTCCACTTT

J gene: TRBJ2-7
clone size: -
D gene: -
V gene: TRBV6-6
CDR3 protein: CASSYRGTPVEQYF
CDR3 DNA: TGTGCCAGCAGTTACCGAGGGACACCCGTGGAGCAGTACTTC

J gene: TRBJ2-7
clone size: -
D gene: -
V gene: TRBV10-3
CDR3 protein: CAISEQTGSYEQYF
CDR3 DNA: TGTGCCATCAGTGAGCAGACAGGATCCTACGAGCAGTACTTC

J gene: TRBJ1-5
clone size: -
D gene: -
V gene: TRBV7-3
CDR3 protein: CASSLISGQPQHF
CDR3 DNA: TGTGCCAGCAGCTTAATAAGCGGCCAGCCCCAGCATTTT

J gene: TRBJ2-7
clone size: -
D gene: TRBD1
V gene: TRBV5-1
CDR3 protein: CASSLQGFEQYF
CDR3 DNA: TGCGCCAGCAGCTTACAGGGGTTCGAGCAGTACTTC

J gene: TRBJ2-1
clone size: few
D gene: TRBD2
V gene: TRBV5-1
CDR3 protein: CASSSGTSGESYNEQFF
CDR3 DNA: TGCGCCAGCAGCTCCGGGACTAGCGGGGAATCGTACAATGAGCAGTTCTTC